The following is a T cell receptor beta chain sequence with its context. Its antigen remains unidentified. This record belongs to a study of blood T cells in healthy people across ages. Turning to the study itself: When template switching was applied, about one barcoded beta molecule was captured per two T cells.

Each donor was a healthy Caucasian individual from Russia, aged about 6 to 100. The CDR3 length is 14 residues. V lost 4 bases, J lost 4 bases, and 13 bases lay in between. Germline assignment: CDR1 MNHNS and CDR2 SASEGT. It was with a sample-barcoded 5' primer and a J-beta primer mix that a second PCR of roughly 7 to 12 cycles was run. TCRdb ran MiXCR on the 5' RACE reads and lists one entry per CDR3 protein. Of approximately 1.5 million distinct CDR3 sequences listed, 35% to 45% are singletons. Study-level results: As age increased, TCR beta diversity per million T cells fell in a roughly linear fashion. Higher diversity and more naive CD4+ cells were features of long-lived donors, compared to aged donors.

The sequence was obtained from a woman aged 18-30 years in good health. Sequenced material: blood. J is TRBJ1-1 and V is TRBV6-1; D is ambiguous. CDR3 DNA: TGTGCCAGCAGTGGTGGGGAGGTAAGCACTGAAGCTTTCTTT. As protein: CASSGGEVSTEAFF.